The next 29 T cell receptor beta chains were all read from a single sample in a study of cytomegalovirus exposure and HLA in healthy donors. The PCR was carried out with 60 Vbeta primers and 13 Jbeta primers. Profiling relied on immunoSEQ multiplex PCR, and the TCRdb table lists in-frame clones only, not all of them. The sample carries around 150,000 clones, approximately 80% recorded once. The sequenced sample consisted of PBMCs. The receptor source for this set is a woman between 18 and 30 years old in good health and CMV-seronegative.

The chain recombines TRBV9 with TRBJ2-2; 13 nucleotides agree with TRBD2. J gave up 4 bases and V 4 bases, and 13 bases lay outside the gene matches. This CDR3 is built from 19 residues. From germline, CDR1 is SGDLS and CDR2 YYNGEE. The CDR3 loop is CASSPRLAGGLRSTGELFF. Here the CDR3 DNA reads TGTGCCAGCAGCCCCCGACTAGCGGGGGGCCTCCGATCCACCGGGGAGCTGTTTTTT.

The table lists this clone with a count of one. The rearrangement links TRBV6-5 to TRBJ1-2; 7 nucleotides match TRBD1. The CDR3 runs to 15 residues. Germline V gene sequence: CDR1 MNHEY, CDR2 SVGAGI. Unmatched junction bases numbered 11, after V lost 4 bases and J lost 6 bases. CDR3 coding DNA: TGTGCCAGCAGTTCCGCCGGGACAGCTTATAATGGCTACACCTTC. It is translated as CASSSAGTAYNGYTF.

CDR3 in DNA: TGTGCCAGCAGTTACTCGAGGGAGTCAGATGGCTACACCTTC. It encodes CASSYSRESDGYTF. The rearrangement links TRBV6-5 to TRBJ1-2; no reliable D call. V shed 0 bases and J shed 6 bases, with 11 bases lying between them. CDR3 length: 14 amino acids. CDR1 is MNHEY and CDR2 is SVGAGI in the germline V gene.

The V gene is TRBV10-3, the J gene TRBJ1-1, with D possibly being TRBD1 (5 bases). V was clipped by 10 bases and J by 1 base, with 13 bases between them. CDR1 is ENHRY, CDR2 SYGVKD, per germline. The CDR3 has 13 amino acids. The CDR3 bases are TGTGCCACAATGGGGGGACCGAACACTGAAGCTTTCTTT. It is translated as CATMGGPNTEAFF.

This clone was detected a few times. The rearrangement uses TRBV10-3 and TRBJ1-3; 8 positions agree with TRBD1. V was pared by 6 bases and J by 9 bases, with 16 bases of the junction left unmatched. The CDR3 consists of 16 residues. Germline V gene lookup returns CDR1 ENHRY and CDR2 SYGVKD. The CDR3 coding sequence is TGTGCCATCAGCTCTATTACAGGGGGGAGCCCTTCCACCATATATTTT. Residues: CAISSITGGSPSTIYF.

The chain has TRBV28 and TRBJ2-2; D is perhaps TRBD1 (6 bases). CDR1 is MDHEN and CDR2 is SYDVKM in the germline V gene. CDR3 size: 14 residues. Trimming removed 5 bases at V and 7 bases at J, with 14 bases between. CDR3 DNA sequence: TGTGCCAGCAGTCCCACAGGGATCATCGGGGAGCTGTTTTTT. It translates to CASSPTGIIGELFF.

The V and J genes are TRBV28 and TRBJ1-5, with D perhaps TRBD1 (6 bases). Trimming took off 3 bases at V and 3 bases at J, with 18 bases between the two ends. The length of the CDR3 is 17 residues. Germline-derived CDR1 and CDR2 are MDHEN and SYDVKM. The CDR3 coding sequence is TGTGCCAGCAGTTTGCCCCTCAAGGGGGTGGCCAATCAGCCCCAGCATTTT. Protein sequence: CASSLPLKGVANQPQHF.

V gene TRBV28 combines with J gene TRBJ2-1; 14 bases fit TRBD2. Germline trimming cut 3 bases from V and 3 bases from J; bases unmatched to any gene: 7. The length of the CDR3 is 18 residues. The germline V gene encodes CDR1 MDHEN and CDR2 SYDVKM. CDR3 DNA: TGTGCCAGCAGTTTTGTGACTAGCGGGGGGGCCATCTACAATGAGCAGTTCTTC. This translates into CASSFVTSGGAIYNEQFF. Full variable domain (missing parts from reference TRBV28 and TRBJ2-1): DVKVTQSSRYLVKRTGEKVFLECVQDMDHENMFWYRQDPGLGLRLIYFSYDVKMKEKGDIPEGYSVSREKKERFSLILESASTNQTSMYLCASSFVTSGGAIYNEQFFGPGTRLTVL.

The chain uses TRBV9 and TRBJ2-6, with a tentative D call TRBD1 (6 bases). The germline V gene has CDR1 SGDLS and CDR2 YYNGEE. The CDR3 contains 16 residues. Trimming shortened V by 4 bases and J by 4 bases, and 15 bases separated the two germline ends. The CDR3 DNA reads TGTGCCAGCAGCCCCAGAAGGGGGTGGGGGGCCAACGTCCTGACTTTC. Translating gives CASSPRRGWGANVLTF.

The J gene is TRBJ2-7, the V gene TRBV29-1, with a possible D match to TRBD1 (5 bases). The CDR3 covers 13 residues. The germline V gene has CDR1 SQVTM and CDR2 ANQGSEA. Trimming pared 6 bases from V and 1 base from J, leaving 13 bases between. CDR3 DNA sequence: TGCAGCGTAGTGATCCAGGGTTCCTACGAGCAGTACTTC. Its protein is CSVVIQGSYEQYF.

The chain recombines TRBV5-1 with TRBJ1-3; tentatively, D is TRBD1 (5 bases). Germline V gives CDR1 SGHRS, CDR2 YFSETQ. Trimming cost V 4 bases and J 2 bases, with 10 bases left between them. This CDR3 contains 14 residues. The DNA for the CDR3 is TGCGCCAGCAGCCCCGGGGGGACTGGAAACACCATATATTTT. Its translation: CASSPGGTGNTIYF.

The chain carries TRBV6-1 and TRBJ2-7; 9 bases align to TRBD2. The CDR3 runs 15 residues. Germline V CDR1 and CDR2: MNHNS, SASEGT. V was clipped by 1 base and J by 5 bases; unmatched bases: 6. The CDR3 coding sequence is TGTGCCAGCAGTGAAGAACCTAGCGGGGTCGACGAGCAGTACTTC. Its protein product is CASSEEPSGVDEQYF.

J is TRBJ1-2 and V is TRBV28; 7 bases line up with TRBD1. The CDR3 is 15 residues long. V was pared by 7 bases and J by 1 base, with 9 bases of the junction left unmatched. Germline V gene lookup returns CDR1 MDHEN and CDR2 SYDVKM. The CDR3 DNA reads TGTGCCAGCAAACGACAGGGTAGTGTTAACTATGGCTACACCTTC. This translates into CASKRQGSVNYGYTF.

This clone was seen just once. CDR3 amino acids: CASRWGSTSWETQYF. In nucleotides, the CDR3 is TGTGCCAGCAGGTGGGGCAGTACCTCGTGGGAGACCCAGTACTTC. The rearrangement uses TRBV28 and TRBJ2-5; a possible D gene is TRBD1 (5 bases). The V end lost 6 bases, the J end lost 5 bases, and 19 bases lay between the germline ends. CDR1 and CDR2 from the germline V gene are MDHEN and SYDVKM. The length of the CDR3 is 15 residues.

The CDR3 here is CASSQTTSGEETQYF. The CDR3 DNA reads TGTGCCAGCAGCCAGACGACTAGCGGGGAAGAGACCCAGTACTTC. The chain joins TRBV4-2 to TRBJ2-5; the match to TRBD2 covers 11 bases. CDR1 and CDR2 from the germline V gene are LGHNA and YNFKEQ. The J segment lost 3 bases and the V segment lost 3 bases, leaving 3 bases of the junction unmatched. This CDR3 region has 15 residues.

The J gene is TRBJ2-3, the V gene TRBV11-2; possibly TRBD2 for D (5 bases). CDR3 length: 16 amino acids. Per the germline V gene, CDR1 is SGHAT and CDR2 is FQNNGV. Trimming shortened V by 0 bases and J by 0 bases, and 10 bases separated the two germline ends. The CDR3 DNA is TGTGCCAGCAGCTTAGATAACCCGGGGAGCACAGATACGCAGTATTTT. Translated: CASSLDNPGSTDTQYF.

In this sample, this clone turned up once. This chain connects TRBV11-3 to TRBJ2-5, with 9 positions matching TRBD2. This CDR3 comprises 14 residues. Germline loops: CDR1 SGHNT, CDR2 YENEEA. J lost 3 bases, V lost 5 bases, and 4 bases had no gene match. The CDR3 protein is CASSTLAGKETQYF. The CDR3 DNA reads TGTGCCAGCAGCACTCTAGCGGGGAAAGAGACCCAGTACTTC. The entire variable domain, with the rest obtained from reference TRBV11-3 and TRBJ2-5, is as follows: EAGVVQSPRYKIIEKKQPVAFWCNPISGHNTLYWYLQNLGQGPELLIRYENEEAVDDSQLPKDRFSAERLKGVDSTLKIQPAELGDSAVYLCASSTLAGKETQYFGPGTRLLVL.

The V and J genes are TRBV27 and TRBJ1-1, with D perhaps matching TRBD1 (6 bases). Germline assignment: CDR1 MNHEY and CDR2 SMNVEV (reference sequence). The length of the CDR3 is 14 residues. Trimming took off 3 bases at V and 1 base at J, with 9 bases between the two ends. The CDR3: CASSLTGANTEAFF. The DNA of the CDR3 is TGTGCCAGCAGTTTGACAGGCGCGAACACTGAAGCTTTCTTT.

The genes are TRBV11-3 and TRBJ2-6, with TRBD1 identical over 9 bases. With V trimmed by 0 bases and J by 4 bases, 10 bases remained unmatched. CDR1 SGHNT and CDR2 YENEEA come from the germline V gene. The CDR3 totals 19 residues. The CDR3: CASSLEGRQGDSGANVLTF. DNA for the CDR3: TGTGCCAGCAGCTTAGAGGGGCGACAGGGGGACTCCGGGGCCAACGTCCTGACTTTC.

V is TRBV6-1 and J is TRBJ2-7; TRBD1 matches 10 bases. V lost 6 bases and J lost 1; bases outside the gene matches: 6. Germline CDR1 and CDR2: MNHNS and SASEGT. This CDR3 has 15 amino acids. CDR3 residues: CASRGDRGTSYEQYF. DNA for the CDR3: TGTGCCAGCAGAGGGGACAGGGGAACATCCTACGAGCAGTACTTC.

Here the CDR3 DNA reads TGTGCCAGTAGTATACTCGTTGGGCAGGGCCTTCATGGCTACACCTTC. This sequence encodes CASSILVGQGLHGYTF. V and J are TRBV19 and TRBJ1-2; the D gene is possibly TRBD1 (5 bases). This CDR3 region has 16 residues. V was pared by 2 bases and J by 6 bases, with 19 bases between. CDR1 LNHDA and CDR2 SQIVND come from the germline V gene (reference sequence).

The chain carries TRBV18 and TRBJ1-2; a possible D gene is TRBD1 (6 bases). CDR1 KGHSH and CDR2 LQKENI come from the germline V gene. V shed 4 bases and J shed 6 bases, with 21 bases lying between them. This CDR3 has 16 amino acids. The CDR3 DNA reads as TGTGCCAGCTCACATTCCACGGGACAAACTAAGGATGGCTACACCTTC. Protein sequence: CASSHSTGQTKDGYTF.

This rearrangement joins TRBV19 to TRBJ1-2; no clear D gene. CDR1 is LNHDA and CDR2 is SQIVND in the germline V gene (reference sequence). Trimming shortened V by 4 bases and J by 6 bases, and 15 bases separated the two germline ends. This CDR3 has 14 amino acids. The CDR3 spells CASSTGWSDHGYTF. CDR3 sequence (DNA): TGTGCCAGTAGTACCGGTTGGAGCGACCATGGCTACACCTTC.

This rearrangement joins TRBV5-1 to TRBJ2-5; TRBD1 matches at 9 bases. Germline CDR1 SGHRS, CDR2 YFSETQ. This CDR3 is built from 14 residues. The V gene end was trimmed by 3 bases and the J gene end by 4 bases; junction bases not matched to a gene: 4. The CDR3 nucleotides are TGCGCCAGCAGCTCCGGGACAGGGACAGAGACCCAGTACTTC. Translating it yields CASSSGTGTETQYF.

The V and J genes are TRBV6-1 and TRBJ2-1, with a possible D match to TRBD2 (5 bases). Between the trimmed V and J ends, which lost 6 bases and 4 bases, there was a span of 16 bases. CDR3 size: 15 residues. The germline V gene has CDR1 MNHNS and CDR2 SASEGT. CDR3 DNA sequence: TGTGCCAGCAGCACTCGGACTGGCACGTACAATGAGCAGTTCTTC. The encoded protein is CASSTRTGTYNEQFF.

Notes on this clone: A junction end diverges from the germline sequence, so it may reflect a read error. CDR3 DNA sequence: TGTGCTAGCAGCCGACAGGGTGCGGGCACCGGGGAGCTGTTTTTT. Protein: CASSRQGAGTGELFF. J is TRBJ2-2 and V is TRBV7-7; TRBD1 matches at 7 bases. Germline V gene sequence: CDR1 SSHAT, CDR2 FNYEAQ (reference sequence). CDR3 size: 15 residues.

This rearrangement joins TRBV6-1 to TRBJ1-5; 7 bases are a match to TRBD1. The germline gives CDR1 MNHNS, CDR2 SASEGT. V trimming: 2 bases; J trimming: 9 bases; junction bases outside the gene matches: 7. The CDR3 sequence is 14 residues long. The CDR3 spells CASSELTGYGPQHF. The CDR3 DNA sequence: TGTGCCAGCAGTGAATTGACAGGGTACGGGCCCCAGCATTTT.

This clone was seen a single time. V and J are TRBV7-8 and TRBJ2-3; D unclear. V shed 2 bases and J shed 0 bases, with 12 bases lying between them. The CDR3 runs 16 residues. The germline V gene encodes CDR1 SGHVS and CDR2 FQNEAQ. The CDR3 region has the DNA TGTGCCAGCAGCTTACTCCATCAGACTAGCACAGATACGCAGTATTTT. Residues: CASSLLHQTSTDTQYF.

This clone has just a few counts. The chain uses TRBV6-1 and TRBJ1-5; D not resolved. CDR1 is MNHNS, CDR2 SASEGT, per germline. Trimming removed 0 bases at V and 10 bases at J, with 13 bases between. The CDR3 loop spans 14 amino acids. CDR3 region: CASSEAHPERPQHF. The CDR3 DNA reads TGTGCCAGCAGTGAAGCGCACCCCGAGCGTCCCCAGCATTTT.